The clone carrying this T cell receptor (beta chain) was recorded a few times. CD45RO-negative CD8 cells positively selected for CCR7 made up the naive population, which excluded terminally differentiated effector memory CD45RA+ cells. This entry belongs to a study of shared clonotypes between healthy human individuals. The CDR3 runs to 16 residues. V lost 0 bases to trimming and J lost 0 bases, with 10 bases between them. The germline CDR1 and CDR2 sequences are SGDLS and YYNGEE. Sorted subsets were amplified in replicate PCRs using about 210 ng DNA, around 30,000 T cell genomes. The table came from immunoSEQ multiplex PCR; TCRdb's copy has only in-frame clones and leaves some out. The data hold about 2.1 million clones, with just over 90% observed a single time.

The genes are TRBV9 and TRBJ1-3; D unresolved. Sequenced input: naive CD8+ T cells from PBMCs. The TCR comes from a man younger than 35 in good health. Some clones in this sample may be carry-over from other donors' samples. Here the CDR3 DNA reads TGTGCCAGCAGCGTAGAATCGTCAACCTCTGGAAACACCATATATTTT. Its protein product is CASSVESSTSGNTIYF.